One sample yielded the 5 T cell receptor beta chains listed below, sequenced in a study of blood T cell repertoires in COVID-19. Assay: immunoSEQ multiplex PCR; the TCRdb copy retains only in-frame clones and omits some. The data show over 150,000 clones, roughly nine tenths seen once. Sequenced: PBMCs or T cells enriched from blood (not recorded which). The receptor set was obtained from a woman younger than 45 who had recovered from COVID-19.

This chain connects TRBV3-1 (or the pseudogene TRBV3-2) to TRBJ1-5; 7 nucleotides match TRBD1. Per the germline V gene, CDR1 is LGHDT and CDR2 is YNNKEL (reference sequence). V shed 0 bases, J shed 1 base, and the junction held 18 bases outside the gene matches. The CDR3 totals 21 residues. CDR3 coding DNA: TGTGCCAGCAGCCAAGATCACGGCGAGACAGGGATGGTTAGGAGCAATCAGCCCCAGCATTTT. Its protein is CASSQDHGETGMVRSNQPQHF.

The chain links TRBV6-2 or TRBV6-3 to TRBJ1-4, with TRBD1 matching 7 bases. The V segment lost 4 bases and the J segment 8 bases; nucleotides outside the gene matches: 10. The length of the CDR3 is 15 residues. Germline loops: CDR1 MNHEY, CDR2 SVGEGT. The CDR3 DNA sequence: TGTGCCAGCAGTTCCGCCCCGGGACAGTCCGAAAAACTGTTTTTT. This gives the protein CASSSAPGQSEKLFF.

This clone was recorded once. The V gene is TRBV6-2 or TRBV6-3, the J gene TRBJ1-1, with 7 bases lining up with TRBD1. Per germline, CDR1 MNHEY and CDR2 SVGEGT. Unmatched junction bases numbered 8, after V lost 4 bases and J lost 0 bases. This CDR3 is 16 amino acids long. CDR3 amino acids: CASSSGQANMNTEAFF. DNA for the CDR3: TGTGCCAGCAGTTCTGGACAGGCGAACATGAACACTGAAGCTTTCTTT.

The chain uses TRBV5-8 and TRBJ1-5, with 8 bases fitting TRBD1. Trimming at V came to 2 bases and at J to 2 bases, leaving 6 bases not matched to a gene. Looked up from germline, CDR1 is SGHTS and CDR2 is YDEGEE. The CDR3 extends over 16 amino acids. CDR3 in DNA: TGTGCCAGCAGCTTCTCTCAGGGGGCCGGCAATCAGCCCCAGCATTTT. Its protein product is CASSFSQGAGNQPQHF.

V gene TRBV10-3 combines with J gene TRBJ2-3, with D perhaps TRBD2 (6 bases). V gave up 4 bases and J gave up 0 bases, with 8 bases separating them. The CDR3 is made up of 14 amino acids. In germline, CDR1 is ENHRY, CDR2 SYGVKD. CDR3 residues: CAISGGVSTDTQYF. CDR3 nucleotides: TGTGCCATCAGTGGGGGGGTTAGCACAGATACGCAGTATTTT.